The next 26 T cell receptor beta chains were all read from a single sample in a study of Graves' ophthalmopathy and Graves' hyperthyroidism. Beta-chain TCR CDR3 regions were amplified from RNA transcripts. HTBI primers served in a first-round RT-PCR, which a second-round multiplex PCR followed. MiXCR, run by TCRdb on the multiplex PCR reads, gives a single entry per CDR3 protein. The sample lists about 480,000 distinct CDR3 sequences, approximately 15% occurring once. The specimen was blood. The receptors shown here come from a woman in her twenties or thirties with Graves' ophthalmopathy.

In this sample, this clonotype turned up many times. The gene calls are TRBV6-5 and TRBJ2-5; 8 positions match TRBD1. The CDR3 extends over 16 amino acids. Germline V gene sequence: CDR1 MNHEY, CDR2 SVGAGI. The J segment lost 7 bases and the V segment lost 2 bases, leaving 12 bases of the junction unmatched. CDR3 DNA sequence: TGTGCCAGCAGTTACGGGACAGGCGAAAGAAGGGGGACCCAGTACTTC. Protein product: CASSYGTGERRGTQYF.

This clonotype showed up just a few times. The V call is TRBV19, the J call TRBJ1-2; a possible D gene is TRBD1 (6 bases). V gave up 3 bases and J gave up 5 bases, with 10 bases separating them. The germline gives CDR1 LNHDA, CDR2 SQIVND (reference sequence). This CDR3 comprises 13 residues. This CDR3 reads CASSIRGPYGYTF. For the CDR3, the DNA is TGTGCCAGTAGTATCAGGGGTCCTTATGGCTACACCTTC. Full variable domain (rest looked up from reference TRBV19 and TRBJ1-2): DGGITQSPKYLFRKEGQNVTLSCEQNLNHDAMYWYRQDPGQGLRLIYYSQIVNDFQKGDIAEGYSVSREKKESFPLTVTSAQKNPTAFYLCASSIRGPYGYTFGSGTRLTVV.

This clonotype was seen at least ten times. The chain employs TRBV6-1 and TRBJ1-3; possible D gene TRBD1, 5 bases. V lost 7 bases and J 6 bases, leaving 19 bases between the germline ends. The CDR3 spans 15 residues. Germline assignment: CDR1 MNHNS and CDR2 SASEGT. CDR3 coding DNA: TGTGCCAGCACCTACGGGGGAAGAGTTGAAAACACCATATATTTT. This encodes CASTYGGRVENTIYF.

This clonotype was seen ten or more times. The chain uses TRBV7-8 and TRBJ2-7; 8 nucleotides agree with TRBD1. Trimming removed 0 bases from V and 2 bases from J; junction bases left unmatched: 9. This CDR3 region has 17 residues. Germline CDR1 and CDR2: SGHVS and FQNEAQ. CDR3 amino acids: CASSLAGTGKLTYEQYF. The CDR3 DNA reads TGTGCCAGCAGCTTAGCGGGGACAGGCAAACTCACCTACGAGCAGTACTTC. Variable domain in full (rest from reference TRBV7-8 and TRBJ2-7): GAGVSQSPRYKVAKRGQDVALRCDPISGHVSLFWYQQALGQGPEFLTYFQNEAQLDKSGLPSDRFFAERPEGSVSTLKIQRTQQEDSAVYLCASSLAGTGKLTYEQYFGPGTRLTVT.

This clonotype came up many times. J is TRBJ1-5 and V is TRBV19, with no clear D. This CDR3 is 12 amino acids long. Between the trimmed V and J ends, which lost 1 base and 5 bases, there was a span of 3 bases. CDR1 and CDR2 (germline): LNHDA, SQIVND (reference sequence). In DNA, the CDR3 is TGTGCCAGTAGTATAGCATATCAGCCCCAGCATTTT. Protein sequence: CASSIAYQPQHF.

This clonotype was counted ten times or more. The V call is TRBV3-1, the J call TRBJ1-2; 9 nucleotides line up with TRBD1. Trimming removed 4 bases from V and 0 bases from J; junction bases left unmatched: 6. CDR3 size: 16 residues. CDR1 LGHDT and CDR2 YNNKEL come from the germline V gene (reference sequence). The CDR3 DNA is TGTGCCAGCAGCCCCTTGGACAGGGGCACTAACTATGGCTACACCTTC. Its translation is CASSPLDRGTNYGYTF.

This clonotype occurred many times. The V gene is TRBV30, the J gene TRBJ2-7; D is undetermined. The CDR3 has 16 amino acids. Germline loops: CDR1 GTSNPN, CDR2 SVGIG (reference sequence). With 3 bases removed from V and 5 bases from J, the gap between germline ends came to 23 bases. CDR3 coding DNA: TGTGCCTGGAGGGGCGGATCTAATCGACCGAGGCACGAGCAGTACTTC. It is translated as CAWRGGSNRPRHEQYF.

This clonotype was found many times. The chain's CDR3 is CSVEDRVRTYGYTF. The CDR3 coding sequence is TGCAGCGTTGAAGACAGGGTTCGGACCTATGGCTACACCTTC. V is TRBV29-1 and J is TRBJ1-2; TRBD1 is a possible D gene (5 bases). Germline CDR1 reads SQVTM; CDR2 reads ANQGSEA. The CDR3 length is 14 residues. Deletions cut 0 bases from V and 4 bases from J, with 12 bases between. The full variable domain, its missing parts supplied by reference TRBV29-1 and TRBJ1-2, is SAVISQKPSRDICQRGTSLTIQCQVDSQVTMMFWYRQQPGQSLTLIATANQGSEATYESGFVIDKFPISRPNLTFSTLTVSNMSPEDSSIYLCSVEDRVRTYGYTFGSGTRLTVV.

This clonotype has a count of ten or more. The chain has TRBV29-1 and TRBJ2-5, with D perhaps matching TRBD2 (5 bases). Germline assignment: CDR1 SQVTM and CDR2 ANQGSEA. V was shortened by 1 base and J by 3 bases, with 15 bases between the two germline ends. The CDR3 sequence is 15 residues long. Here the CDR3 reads CSVEGHALGKETQYF. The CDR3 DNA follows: TGCAGCGTTGAAGGGCACGCACTAGGGAAAGAGACCCAGTACTTC.

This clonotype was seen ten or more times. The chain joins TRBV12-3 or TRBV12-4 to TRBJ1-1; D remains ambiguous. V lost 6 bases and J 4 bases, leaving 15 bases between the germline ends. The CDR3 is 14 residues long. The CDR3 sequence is CASSEPGPSTEAFF. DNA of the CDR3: TGTGCCAGCAGCGAGCCAGGCCCCTCCACTGAAGCTTTCTTT.

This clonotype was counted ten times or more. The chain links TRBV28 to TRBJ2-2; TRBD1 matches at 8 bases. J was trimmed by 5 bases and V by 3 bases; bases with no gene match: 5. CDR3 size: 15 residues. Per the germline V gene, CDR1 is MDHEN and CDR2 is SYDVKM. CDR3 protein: CASSLMRQGTGELFF. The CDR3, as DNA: TGTGCCAGCAGTTTGATGAGACAGGGGACCGGGGAGCTGTTTTTT.

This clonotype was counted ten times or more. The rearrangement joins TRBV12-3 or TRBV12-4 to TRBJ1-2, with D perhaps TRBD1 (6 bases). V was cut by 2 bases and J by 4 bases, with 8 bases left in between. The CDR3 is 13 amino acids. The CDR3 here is CASSLTQGYGYTF. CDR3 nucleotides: TGTGCCAGCAGTTTAACACAGGGCTATGGCTACACCTTC.

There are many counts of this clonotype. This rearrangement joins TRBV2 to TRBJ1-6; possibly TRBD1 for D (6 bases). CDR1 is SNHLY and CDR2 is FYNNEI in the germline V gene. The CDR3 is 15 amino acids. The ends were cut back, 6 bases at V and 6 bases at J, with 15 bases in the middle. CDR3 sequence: CASSRDRLGNSPLHF. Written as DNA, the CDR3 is TGTGCCAGCAGCCGCGACAGGTTAGGTAATTCACCCCTCCACTTT. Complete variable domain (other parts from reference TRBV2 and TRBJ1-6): EPEVTQTPSHQVTQMGQEVILRCVPISNHLYFYWYRQILGQKVEFLVSFYNNEISEKSEIFDDQFSVERPDGSNFTLKIRSTKLEDSAMYFCASSRDRLGNSPLHFGNGTRLTVT.

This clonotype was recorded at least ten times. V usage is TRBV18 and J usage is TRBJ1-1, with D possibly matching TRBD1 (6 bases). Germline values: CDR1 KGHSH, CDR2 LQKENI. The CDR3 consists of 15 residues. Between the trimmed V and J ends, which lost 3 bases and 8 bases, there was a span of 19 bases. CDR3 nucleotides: TGTGCCAGCTCACCGGACAGTGGCTGGAGTCTCGAAGCTTTCTTT. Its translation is CASSPDSGWSLEAFF.

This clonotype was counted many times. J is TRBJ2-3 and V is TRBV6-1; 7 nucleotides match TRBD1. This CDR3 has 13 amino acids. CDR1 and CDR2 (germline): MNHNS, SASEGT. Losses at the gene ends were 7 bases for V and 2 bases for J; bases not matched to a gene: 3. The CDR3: CASKGAYTDTQYF. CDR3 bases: TGTGCCAGCAAGGGGGCTTACACAGATACGCAGTATTTT.

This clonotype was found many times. The CDR3 DNA follows: TGTGCTAGTGGTTTGGGATATAGCAATCAGCCCCAGCATTTT. It codes for CASGLGYSNQPQHF. The chain combines TRBV12-5 with TRBJ1-5; D is uncertain. The ends were cut back, 1 base at V and 0 bases at J, with 4 bases in the middle. Per the germline V gene, CDR1 is LGHNT and CDR2 is FRNRAP. The CDR3 covers 14 residues.

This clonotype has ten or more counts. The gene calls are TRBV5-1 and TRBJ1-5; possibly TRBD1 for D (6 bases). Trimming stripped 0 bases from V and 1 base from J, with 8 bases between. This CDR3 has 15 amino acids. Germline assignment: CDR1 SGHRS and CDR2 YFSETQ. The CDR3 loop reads CASSLGTVSNQPQHF. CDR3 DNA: TGCGCCAGCAGCTTGGGGACAGTGAGCAATCAGCCCCAGCATTTT.

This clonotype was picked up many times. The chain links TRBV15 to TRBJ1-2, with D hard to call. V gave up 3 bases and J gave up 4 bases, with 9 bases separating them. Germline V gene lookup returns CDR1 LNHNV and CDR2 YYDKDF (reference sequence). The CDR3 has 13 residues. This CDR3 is CATSRSAAYGYTF. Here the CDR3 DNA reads TGTGCCACCAGCAGGTCGGCAGCCTATGGCTACACCTTC.

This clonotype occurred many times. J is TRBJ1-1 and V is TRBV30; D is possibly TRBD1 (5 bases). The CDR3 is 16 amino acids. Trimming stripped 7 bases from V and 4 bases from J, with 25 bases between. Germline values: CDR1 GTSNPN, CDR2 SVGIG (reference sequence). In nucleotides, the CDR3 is TGTGCCTCCTCACGGGCAGGGAGGAGGACGTTCACTGAAGCTTTCTTT. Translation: CASSRAGRRTFTEAFF.

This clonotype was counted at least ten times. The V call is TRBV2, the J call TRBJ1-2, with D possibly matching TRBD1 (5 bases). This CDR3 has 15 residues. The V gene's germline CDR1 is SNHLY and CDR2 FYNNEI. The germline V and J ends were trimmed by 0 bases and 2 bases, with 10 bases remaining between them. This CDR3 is CASSEARGENYGYTF. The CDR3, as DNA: TGTGCCAGCAGTGAAGCTAGAGGGGAGAACTATGGCTACACCTTC.

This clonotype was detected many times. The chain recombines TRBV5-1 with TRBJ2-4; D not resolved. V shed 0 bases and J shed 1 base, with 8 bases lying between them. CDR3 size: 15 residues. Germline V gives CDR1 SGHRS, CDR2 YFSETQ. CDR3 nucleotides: TGCGCCAGCAGCTTGGTGGGTACCGCCAAAAACATTCAGTACTTC. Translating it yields CASSLVGTAKNIQYF.

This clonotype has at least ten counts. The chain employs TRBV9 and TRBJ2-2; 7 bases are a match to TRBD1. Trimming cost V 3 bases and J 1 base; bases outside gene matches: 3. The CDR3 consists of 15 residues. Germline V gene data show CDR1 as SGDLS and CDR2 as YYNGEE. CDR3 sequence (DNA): TGTGCCAGCAGCGCCCGGACAGGGAACACCGGGGAGCTGTTTTTT. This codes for CASSARTGNTGELFF.

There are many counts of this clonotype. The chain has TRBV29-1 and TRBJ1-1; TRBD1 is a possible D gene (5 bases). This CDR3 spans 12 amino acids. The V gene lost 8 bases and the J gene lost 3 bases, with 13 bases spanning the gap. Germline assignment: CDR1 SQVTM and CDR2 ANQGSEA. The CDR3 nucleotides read TGCAGCTGGGGTCAGGGAGACACTGAAGCTTTCTTT. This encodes CSWGQGDTEAFF.

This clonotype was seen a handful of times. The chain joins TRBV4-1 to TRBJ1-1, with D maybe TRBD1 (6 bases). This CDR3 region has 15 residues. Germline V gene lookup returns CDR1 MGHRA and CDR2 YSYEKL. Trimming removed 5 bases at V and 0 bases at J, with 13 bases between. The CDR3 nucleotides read TGCGCCAGCAGCTTCAGGACAGACATGAACACTGAAGCTTTCTTT. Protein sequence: CASSFRTDMNTEAFF.

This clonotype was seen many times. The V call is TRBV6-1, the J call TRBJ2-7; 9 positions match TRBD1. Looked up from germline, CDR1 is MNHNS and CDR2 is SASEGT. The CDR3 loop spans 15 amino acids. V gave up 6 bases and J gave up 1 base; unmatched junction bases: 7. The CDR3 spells CASSISGTGSYEQYF. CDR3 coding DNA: TGTGCCAGCAGCATCTCCGGGACAGGGTCCTACGAGCAGTACTTC.

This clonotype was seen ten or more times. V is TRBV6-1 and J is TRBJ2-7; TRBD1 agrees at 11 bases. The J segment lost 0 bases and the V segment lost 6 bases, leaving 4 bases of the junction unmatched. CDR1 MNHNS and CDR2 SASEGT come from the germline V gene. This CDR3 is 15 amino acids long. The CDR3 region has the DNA TGTGCCAGCAGCTCCGGGACAGGGGGCTCCTACGAGCAGTACTTC. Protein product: CASSSGTGGSYEQYF.